The T cell receptor (beta chain) described here comes from a study of blood T cell repertoires in COVID-19. This clone appeared a single time. The data were produced by immunoSEQ multiplex PCR, yet TCRdb's version contains in-frame clones alone and is incomplete. The data contain around 330,000 clones, approximately 90% of them seen just once; the ten biggest clones take up approximately 9%. J gave up 2 bases and V 8 bases, and 13 bases lay outside the gene matches. CDR1 is MNHEY and CDR2 is SMNVEV in the germline V gene (reference sequence). The CDR3 runs 16 residues. This clonotype was obtained from a woman between 18 and 30 years old who had recovered from COVID-19. Sequencing input: PBMCs or T cells enriched from blood (not recorded which). The chain combines TRBV27 with TRBJ2-7; 9 bases align to TRBD2. This chain's CDR3 is CASVGQGLAGTYEQYF. CDR3 coding DNA: TGTGCCAGCGTGGGGCAGGGGCTAGCGGGAACCTACGAGCAGTACTTC.